The text below deals with one T cell receptor (beta chain). The sample is drawn from a study of control samples from healthy donors and cancer patients. Produced via immunoSEQ multiplex PCR; TCRdb's table is partial and in-frame only. The table lists about 51,000 clones, about 80% of them singletons, with over 9.5% in the top ten. Sequenced: blood. The sequence was obtained from a man aged 65 to 85 in good health.

The chain's CDR3 is CASSYSWRGTYGYTF. CDR3 nucleotides: TGTGCCAGCAGCTACTCGTGGAGGGGAACCTATGGCTACACCTTC. The chain recombines TRBV5-4 with TRBJ1-2; D is perhaps TRBD1 (5 bases). CDR3 length equals 15 residues. Germline values: CDR1 SGHNT, CDR2 YYREEE (reference sequence). Deletions cut 3 bases from V and 4 bases from J, with 16 bases between.